This T cell receptor (beta chain) was recorded in a study of PD-L1 blockade in urothelial cancer. Study background: The patients had undergone anywhere from 0 to 3 prior chemotherapy regimens. Blood analyses occurred 3 weeks (second dose) and 6 weeks post treatment start. T cells numbered a median of around 140,000 in the blood samples.

The germline CDR1 and CDR2 sequences are MNHEY and SVGAGI. V shed 6 bases and J shed 0 bases, with 9 bases lying between them. This CDR3 is 14 amino acids long. The time point: pretreatment peripheral blood. Patients were diagnosed with urothelial carcinoma, either locally advanced or metastatic. Measured with immunoSEQ multiplex PCR; TCRdb has only the in-frame clones, and not every one. The table records roughly 63,000 clones, roughly 80% of them present only once. The chain joins TRBV6-5 to TRBJ1-5; no clear D gene. This specimen consisted of PBMCs, obtained around atezolizumab (anti-PD-L1) treatment. The receptor's source is a man in his sixties or seventies with urothelial cancer. The CDR3 nucleotides are TGTGCCAGCAGCCGGTCGAATAGCAATCAGCCCCAGCATTTT. Amino acids: CASSRSNSNQPQHF.